These T cell receptor beta chains were read from a single sample in a study of blood T cells in healthy people across ages. Via MiXCR, TCRdb re-called the 5' RACE reads, giving one row per CDR3 protein. The data show 1.5 million to 2 million distinct CDR3 sequences, with roughly 43% seen just once and approximately 22% held by the top ten. Sequencing was performed on blood. These TCRs come from a human donor in good health. Each CDR3 is given with its conserved first and last residue. The order of the fields is D gene, V gene, clone size, J gene, CDR3 protein, CDR3 DNA. A D gene is named only where the DNA matches it firmly. For some rows the clone size is stated as once, few or many, or as a class when expanded; others skip it.

d_gene: -
v_gene: TRBV20-1
abundance: -
j_gene: TRBJ2-1
CDR3aa: CSASWPGYNEQFF
CDR3nt: TGCAGTGCTAGTTGGCCGGGGTACAATGAGCAGTTCTTC

d_gene: -
v_gene: TRBV7-9
abundance: -
j_gene: TRBJ2-7
CDR3aa: CASSLEKGVRYEQYF
CDR3nt: TGTGCCAGCAGCTTAGAGAAGGGGGTTCGGTACGAGCAGTACTTC

d_gene: TRBD2
v_gene: TRBV5-1
abundance: -
j_gene: TRBJ2-1
CDR3aa: CASSLDRGGGAYNEQFF
CDR3nt: TGCGCCAGCAGCTTGGATCGAGGCGGGGGGGCTTACAATGAGCAGTTCTTC

d_gene: -
v_gene: TRBV27
abundance: -
j_gene: TRBJ2-2
CDR3aa: CASSGMAFKGELFF
CDR3nt: TGTGCCAGCAGCGGAATGGCCTTCAAGGGGGAGCTGTTTTTT

d_gene: TRBD2
v_gene: TRBV2
abundance: once
j_gene: TRBJ2-5
CDR3aa: CASLRTSGMVGETQYF
CDR3nt: TGTGCCAGCTTACGGACTAGCGGAATGGTCGGAGAGACCCAGTACTTC

d_gene: TRBD2
v_gene: TRBV3-1
abundance: -
j_gene: TRBJ2-5
CDR3aa: CASSHRLGGIQETQYF
CDR3nt: TGTGCCAGCAGCCACCGCTTGGGGGGGATCCAAGAGACCCAGTACTTC

d_gene: -
v_gene: TRBV20-1
abundance: -
j_gene: TRBJ2-1
CDR3aa: CSARGVRREQFF
CDR3nt: TGCAGTGCTAGAGGAGTACGGAGGGAGCAGTTCTTC

d_gene: -
v_gene: TRBV5-5
abundance: -
j_gene: TRBJ2-7
CDR3aa: CASRPSRIPSYEQYF
CDR3nt: TGTGCCAGCAGACCCTCCCGGATCCCCTCCTACGAGCAGTACTTC

d_gene: -
v_gene: TRBV7-9
abundance: few
j_gene: TRBJ2-1
CDR3aa: CASSLSHEEQFF
CDR3nt: TGTGCCAGCAGCTTAAGTCACGAGGAGCAGTTCTTC

d_gene: -
v_gene: TRBV12-3/TRBV12-4
abundance: -
j_gene: TRBJ1-2
CDR3aa: CASSPNKHGYTF
CDR3nt: TGTGCCAGCAGTCCGAACAAACATGGCTACACCTTC

d_gene: -
v_gene: TRBV7-9
abundance: -
j_gene: TRBJ2-3
CDR3aa: CASSLTHLSTNTQYF
CDR3nt: TGTGCCAGCAGCTTAACGCATTTAAGCACAAATACGCAGTATTTT

d_gene: -
v_gene: TRBV2
abundance: -
j_gene: TRBJ1-1
CDR3aa: CASSGSENTEAFF
CDR3nt: TGTGCCAGCAGTGGCAGTGAAAACACTGAAGCTTTCTTT

d_gene: TRBD1
v_gene: TRBV2
abundance: -
j_gene: TRBJ2-1
CDR3aa: CASLGAGTARTYEQFF
CDR3nt: TGTGCCAGCTTAGGGGCCGGGACAGCTCGTACCTACGAGCAGTTCTTC

d_gene: -
v_gene: TRBV12-3/TRBV12-4
abundance: few
j_gene: TRBJ2-5
CDR3aa: CASSVDTQQYF
CDR3nt: TGTGCCAGCAGCGTCGACACCCAGCAGTACTTC

d_gene: TRBD1
v_gene: TRBV7-9
abundance: few
j_gene: TRBJ1-2
CDR3aa: CASSFPPGQNYGYTF
CDR3nt: TGTGCCAGCAGCTTCCCCCCGGGACAGAACTATGGCTACACCTTC

d_gene: -
v_gene: TRBV2
abundance: -
j_gene: TRBJ1-5
CDR3aa: CASVQAAGPQHF
CDR3nt: TGTGCCAGCGTGCAGGCCGCGGGGCCCCAGCATTTT

d_gene: -
v_gene: TRBV6-2/TRBV6-3
abundance: -
j_gene: TRBJ1-1
CDR3aa: CASSPSWSENTEAFF
CDR3nt: TGTGCCAGCAGTCCCTCCTGGTCAGAGAACACTGAAGCTTTCTTT

d_gene: -
v_gene: TRBV25-1
abundance: -
j_gene: TRBJ1-2
CDR3aa: CASSDSALANYGYTF
CDR3nt: TGTGCCAGCAGTGACTCAGCGTTAGCTAACTATGGCTACACCTTC

d_gene: TRBD1
v_gene: TRBV4-3
abundance: -
j_gene: TRBJ2-1
CDR3aa: CASSQDADRGIEQFF
CDR3nt: TGCGCCAGCAGCCAAGATGCGGACAGGGGAATTGAGCAGTTCTTC

d_gene: -
v_gene: TRBV18
abundance: few
j_gene: TRBJ1-4
CDR3aa: CASSPPGEEKLFF
CDR3nt: TGTGCCAGCTCACCACCGGGTGAGGAAAAACTGTTTTTT

d_gene: TRBD1
v_gene: TRBV12-3/TRBV12-4
abundance: -
j_gene: TRBJ2-1
CDR3aa: CASSPLTAGTGNEQFF
CDR3nt: TGTGCCAGCAGTCCACTAACAGCCGGGACAGGGAACGAGCAGTTCTTC

d_gene: -
v_gene: TRBV2
abundance: -
j_gene: TRBJ2-4
CDR3aa: CASSEDRGVEQYF
CDR3nt: TGTGCCAGCAGTGAAGACAGAGGTGTGGAGCAGTACTTC

d_gene: -
v_gene: TRBV6-5
abundance: few
j_gene: TRBJ2-5
CDR3aa: CASSLLQGMGTQYF
CDR3nt: TGTGCCAGCAGCCTCCTACAGGGTATGGGGACCCAGTACTTC

d_gene: TRBD2
v_gene: TRBV20-1
abundance: -
j_gene: TRBJ2-5
CDR3aa: CSAKRMTSGETQYF
CDR3nt: TGCAGTGCTAAACGAATGACTAGCGGGGAGACCCAGTACTTC

d_gene: -
v_gene: TRBV6-5
abundance: -
j_gene: TRBJ1-1
CDR3aa: CACSYSSRGNTEAFF
CDR3nt: TGTGCCTGCAGTTACTCGAGTAGGGGGAACACTGAAGCTTTCTTT

d_gene: TRBD1
v_gene: TRBV20-1
abundance: few
j_gene: TRBJ2-7
CDR3aa: CSALRGQRTYEQYF
CDR3nt: TGCAGTGCTCTAAGGGGACAGAGGACCTACGAGCAGTACTTC

d_gene: -
v_gene: TRBV25-1
abundance: many
j_gene: TRBJ2-7
CDR3aa: CASSQAGPYEQYF
CDR3nt: TGTGCCAGCAGTCAGGCAGGGCCCTACGAGCAGTACTTC

d_gene: -
v_gene: TRBV5-5
abundance: -
j_gene: TRBJ2-5
CDR3aa: CASSPLTQETQYF
CDR3nt: TGTGCCAGCAGCCCACTTACCCAAGAGACCCAGTACTTC

d_gene: -
v_gene: TRBV12-3/TRBV12-4
abundance: -
j_gene: TRBJ2-5
CDR3aa: CASSFGATYQETQYF
CDR3nt: TGTGCCAGCAGTTTTGGGGCAACGTACCAAGAGACCCAGTACTTC

d_gene: TRBD1
v_gene: TRBV11-3
abundance: once
j_gene: TRBJ2-6
CDR3aa: CASSQRQGGANVLTF
CDR3nt: TGTGCCAGCAGCCAAAGACAGGGTGGGGCCAACGTCCTGACTTTC

d_gene: -
v_gene: TRBV9
abundance: -
j_gene: TRBJ2-3
CDR3aa: CASSTSGVEDTQYF
CDR3nt: TGTGCCAGCTCAACTTCGGGGGTGGAAGATACGCAGTATTTT

d_gene: -
v_gene: TRBV5-1
abundance: once
j_gene: TRBJ2-1
CDR3aa: CASSLGGLRGLHNEQFF
CDR3nt: TGCGCCAGCAGCTTGGGGGGCCTTAGAGGTCTCCACAATGAGCAGTTCTTC

d_gene: -
v_gene: TRBV7-9
abundance: few
j_gene: TRBJ2-1
CDR3aa: CASSPPGVDNEQFF
CDR3nt: TGTGCCAGCAGCCCCCCCGGGGTGGACAATGAGCAGTTCTTC

d_gene: TRBD1
v_gene: TRBV12-3/TRBV12-4
abundance: -
j_gene: TRBJ1-5
CDR3aa: CVSRGLSGTGGQPQHF
CDR3nt: TGTGTCAGCAGGGGTCTTTCCGGGACAGGGGGGCAGCCCCAGCATTTT

d_gene: -
v_gene: TRBV7-3
abundance: -
j_gene: TRBJ1-1
CDR3aa: CASSFYDSGEAFF
CDR3nt: TGTGCCAGCAGCTTCTACGACTCTGGGGAAGCTTTCTTT

d_gene: TRBD1
v_gene: TRBV28
abundance: -
j_gene: TRBJ1-2
CDR3aa: CASSLHRGTYGYGYTF
CDR3nt: TGTGCCAGCAGCCTCCACAGGGGGACTTACGGCTATGGCTACACCTTC

d_gene: -
v_gene: TRBV20-1
abundance: few
j_gene: TRBJ2-7
CDR3aa: CSARSDRFTYEQYF
CDR3nt: TGCAGTGCTAGATCCGACAGATTCACCTACGAGCAGTACTTC

d_gene: -
v_gene: TRBV20-1
abundance: -
j_gene: TRBJ1-4
CDR3aa: CSAQINEKLFF
CDR3nt: TGCAGTGCGCAGATTAATGAAAAACTGTTTTTT

d_gene: TRBD2
v_gene: TRBV3-1
abundance: -
j_gene: TRBJ2-7
CDR3aa: CASRSGGAAEQYF
CDR3nt: TGTGCCAGCAGGAGCGGGGGGGCCGCCGAGCAGTACTTC

d_gene: -
v_gene: TRBV7-2
abundance: -
j_gene: TRBJ2-7
CDR3aa: CASSLGVLSRRSTYEQYF
CDR3nt: TGTGCCAGCAGCTTAGGTGTGCTCAGCCGTAGGTCTACCTACGAGCAGTACTTC

d_gene: -
v_gene: TRBV20-1
abundance: few
j_gene: TRBJ2-5
CDR3aa: CSASGRGKQETQYF
CDR3nt: TGCAGTGCTTCGGGACGGGGGAAACAAGAGACCCAGTACTTC

d_gene: TRBD1
v_gene: TRBV7-2
abundance: -
j_gene: TRBJ2-5
CDR3aa: CASSLFLPPRTGMTETQYF
CDR3nt: TGTGCCAGCAGCCTCTTCCTTCCCCCGCGGACAGGGATGACTGAGACCCAGTACTTC